This T cell receptor (beta chain) was profiled in a study of CD8 T cells in Susac syndrome. This clonotype was detected only a few times. Sequencing of TCR beta was carried out in blood CD8+ and CD4+ T cells. Bulk CD8+ and CD4+ cells came from magnetic negative isolation; CD8+ TEMRA by FACS. Random hexamers were used to reverse transcribe about 0.5 to 1 ug of RNA. Multiplex PCR with immunoSEQ amplified the TCR beta CDR3 across 54 Vbeta and 13 Jbeta. Each CDR3 protein gets one entry after TCRdb re-called the immunoSEQ multiplex PCR reads with MiXCR. The sample gives 150,000 or so distinct CDR3 sequences, approximately 93% of which show up once; about 0.095% is in the top ten. Sample: CD4+ T cells from PBMCs. The clonotype originates from a human donor with multiple sclerosis.

CDR3 DNA sequence: TGTGCCAGCAGCTTAGGCCAGGGAATCCTCTACGAGCAGTACTTC. It yields the protein CASSLGQGILYEQYF. The rearrangement joins TRBV7-9 to TRBJ2-7; tentative D call: TRBD1 (5 bases). The CDR3 is 15 residues long. Germline values: CDR1 SEHNR, CDR2 FQNEAQ (reference sequence). V was shortened by 1 base and J by 3 bases, with 13 bases between the two germline ends.